Listed below are T cell receptor beta chains from one sample, sequenced in a study of metastatic and nonmetastatic thyroid tumors. TCRdb re-clonotyped the PCR reads via MiXCR. The repertoire holds about 32,000 clones, with around 7% as singletons. The specimen was blood. The receptor source for this set is a female donor with papillary thyroid cancer or a benign thyroid nodule (not recorded which). Some clones in this sample may be carry-over from other donors' samples. Each CDR3 is given with its conserved first and last residue. Each record gives: J gene, V gene, D gene, CDR3 length, clone size, CDR3 DNA, CDR3 protein. A D gene is named only where the DNA matches it firmly. Not every row has a clone size; where given, it reads once, few, many or a size class.

j_call: TRBJ2-7; v_call: TRBV6-1; d_call: TRBD2; cdr3_length: 17; clone_size: few; cdr3_nt: TGTGCCAGCAGTGAAGAAGCACGGACTAGCGGGGGGGGGGGGCCGTACTTC; cdr3_aa: CASSEEARTSGGGGPYF
j_call: TRBJ1-1; v_call: TRBV24-1; d_call: TRBD1; cdr3_length: 14; clone_size: many; cdr3_nt: TGTGCCGCTCGGTCCGGGACAGGGAAGAATGAAGCTTTCTTT; cdr3_aa: CAARSGTGKNEAFF
j_call: TRBJ1-2; v_call: TRBV28; d_call: -; cdr3_length: 12; clone_size: many; cdr3_nt: TGTGCCAGCAGCTTGCCCCTGACTCGATCTCTCTTC; cdr3_aa: CASSLPLTRSLF
j_call: TRBJ1-4; v_call: TRBV6-1; d_call: -; cdr3_length: 14; clone_size: many; cdr3_nt: TGTGCCAGCAGCCCGATGGTTTCTAATGAAAAACTGTTTTTT; cdr3_aa: CASSPMVSNEKLFF
j_call: TRBJ2-5; v_call: TRBV20-1; d_call: TRBD1; cdr3_length: 15; clone_size: many; cdr3_nt: TGCAGTGCTCAAGACCGGGACAGGGGAGTGAAGACCCAGTACTTC; cdr3_aa: CSAQDRDRGVKTQYF
j_call: TRBJ2-3; v_call: TRBV9; d_call: -; cdr3_length: 16; clone_size: many; cdr3_nt: TGTGCCAGCAGCGTAGATTCAGTTGGATATATAGATACGCAGTATTTT; cdr3_aa: CASSVDSVGYIDTQYF
j_call: TRBJ1-2; v_call: TRBV2; d_call: TRBD1; cdr3_length: 11; clone_size: many; cdr3_nt: TGTGCCAGCAGTACAGACAGGGGGTCTCACTTC; cdr3_aa: CASSTDRGSHF
j_call: TRBJ2-5; v_call: TRBV5-1; d_call: TRBD2; cdr3_length: 16; clone_size: many; cdr3_nt: TGCGCCAGCAGCGCCGGGACTAGCTGGGGAGAAGAGACCCAGTACTTC; cdr3_aa: CASSAGTSWGEETQYF
j_call: TRBJ2-7; v_call: TRBV6-4; d_call: -; cdr3_length: 15; clone_size: many; cdr3_nt: TGTGCCAGCAGTGTGTCTTCGACAGGTTCCTACGAGCAGTACTTC; cdr3_aa: CASSVSSTGSYEQYF
j_call: TRBJ1-6; v_call: TRBV2; d_call: -; cdr3_length: 11; clone_size: many; cdr3_nt: TGTGCCAGCAGTGAAGGCCCGGCCCTCCACTTT; cdr3_aa: CASSEGPALHF
j_call: TRBJ2-7; v_call: TRBV24-1; d_call: -; cdr3_length: 13; clone_size: many; cdr3_nt: TGTGCCACCAGTGATTCCTCGAGGTACGAGCAGTACTTC; cdr3_aa: CATSDSSRYEQYF
j_call: TRBJ2-3; v_call: TRBV11-1; d_call: -; cdr3_length: 17; clone_size: -; cdr3_nt: TGTGCCAGCAGTGCCGAAGGTAGCGCCTCCTTCACAGATACGCAGTATTTT; cdr3_aa: CASSAEGSASFTDTQYF
j_call: TRBJ2-1; v_call: TRBV6-2/TRBV6-3; d_call: -; cdr3_length: 12; clone_size: many; cdr3_nt: TGTGCCAGCAGTCGACTAGGTAATGAGCAGTTCTTC; cdr3_aa: CASSRLGNEQFF
j_call: TRBJ2-1; v_call: TRBV5-1; d_call: TRBD2; cdr3_length: 18; clone_size: many; cdr3_nt: TGCGCCAGCAGCCCGACGGGGCTGGTAGCGGGCGGCTACAATGAGCAGTTCTTC; cdr3_aa: CASSPTGLVAGGYNEQFF
j_call: TRBJ1-1; v_call: TRBV19; d_call: TRBD1; cdr3_length: 15; clone_size: many; cdr3_nt: TGTGCCAGTAGTATTCTGGGACAGAAGAACACTGAAGCTTTCTTT; cdr3_aa: CASSILGQKNTEAFF
j_call: TRBJ2-7; v_call: TRBV12-3/TRBV12-4; d_call: -; cdr3_length: 16; clone_size: many; cdr3_nt: TGTGCCAGCAGTTTATGGCCAGGGAAGGGTAACTACGAGCAGTACTTC; cdr3_aa: CASSLWPGKGNYEQYF
j_call: TRBJ1-6; v_call: TRBV6-1; d_call: -; cdr3_length: 13; clone_size: medium-sized; cdr3_nt: TGTGCCAGCAGTTCCGTGAGAAATTCACCCCTCCACTTT; cdr3_aa: CASSSVRNSPLHF
j_call: TRBJ2-1; v_call: TRBV20-1; d_call: -; cdr3_length: 15; clone_size: many; cdr3_nt: TGCAGTGGCGACTCGTGGTCTAGCGAGCACAATGAGCAGTTCTTC; cdr3_aa: CSGDSWSSEHNEQFF
j_call: TRBJ1-6; v_call: TRBV27; d_call: -; cdr3_length: 13; clone_size: many; cdr3_nt: TGTGCCAGCAGTGTGGGGGCGAGGGCACCCCTCCACTTT; cdr3_aa: CASSVGARAPLHF
j_call: TRBJ2-3; v_call: TRBV29-1; d_call: TRBD2; cdr3_length: 14; clone_size: many; cdr3_nt: TGCAGCGTTAAGACTAGCGGGGTCACAGATACGCAGTATTTT; cdr3_aa: CSVKTSGVTDTQYF
j_call: TRBJ2-3; v_call: TRBV30; d_call: -; cdr3_length: 15; clone_size: medium-sized; cdr3_nt: TGTGCCCGGAAGTCGACAGGGACTATAACAGATACGCAGTATTTT; cdr3_aa: CARKSTGTITDTQYF
j_call: TRBJ2-1; v_call: TRBV5-1; d_call: -; cdr3_length: 13; clone_size: -; cdr3_nt: TGCGCCAGCAGACGACGTGGATCCGATGAGCAGTTCTTC; cdr3_aa: CASRRRGSDEQFF
j_call: TRBJ1-4; v_call: TRBV30; d_call: -; cdr3_length: 14; clone_size: many; cdr3_nt: TGTGCCTGGGGGGAGGGGGGAAACAATGAAAAACTGTTTTTT; cdr3_aa: CAWGEGGNNEKLFF
j_call: TRBJ2-6; v_call: TRBV5-1; d_call: -; cdr3_length: 17; clone_size: -; cdr3_nt: TGCGCCAGCAGACGTGACAGTCTCGCTTCTGGGGACAACGTCCTGACTTTC; cdr3_aa: CASRRDSLASGDNVLTF
j_call: TRBJ1-6; v_call: TRBV4-2; d_call: TRBD1; cdr3_length: 17; clone_size: many; cdr3_nt: TGTGCCAGCACCCACAGGGGGCTAAGCTCCTATAATTCACCCCTCCACTTT; cdr3_aa: CASTHRGLSSYNSPLHF
j_call: TRBJ2-7; v_call: TRBV6-1; d_call: -; cdr3_length: 13; clone_size: medium-sized; cdr3_nt: TGTGCCAGCACTCAGGGCCTCCGGGCCGAGCAGTACTTC; cdr3_aa: CASTQGLRAEQYF
j_call: TRBJ2-7; v_call: TRBV3-1; d_call: TRBD1; cdr3_length: 15; clone_size: many; cdr3_nt: TGTGCCAGCAGCCAGACAGGGGGCTTTACCTACGAGCAGTACTTC; cdr3_aa: CASSQTGGFTYEQYF
j_call: TRBJ2-5; v_call: TRBV5-1; d_call: TRBD2; cdr3_length: 15; clone_size: many; cdr3_nt: TGCGCCAGCAGCTTGGGCAGCGGGGGTCAAGAGACCCAGTACTTC; cdr3_aa: CASSLGSGGQETQYF
j_call: TRBJ1-2; v_call: TRBV7-9; d_call: -; cdr3_length: 15; clone_size: many; cdr3_nt: TGTGCCAGCAGCTTACTCGCACTCTCGGCCTATGGCTACACCTTC; cdr3_aa: CASSLLALSAYGYTF